This T cell receptor beta chain was documented in a study of cytomegalovirus exposure and HLA in healthy donors (dated by TCRdb to between 2016 and 2019). Concerning the study at large: In an earlier analysis of approximately 640 of the donors, less than 350 Gb of sequence data and 117 million unique TCR beta sequences from roughly 190 million T cells were reported. Approximately 300 gigabases of sequencing data and roughly 80 million unique TCR sequences made up an early release that covered 500 to 650 HLA-typed donors. Of the roughly 400 genotyped donors, roughly 80% fell in the genetic ancestry cluster associated with self-reported Caucasian donors. The study aimed to test whether signatures of past pathogen exposure could be identified by cataloging public T cell receptors. Using immunosequencing, the study profiled T cell repertoires from fewer than 700 subjects and related those repertoires to cytomegalovirus serostatus. In addition to the first cohort of around 670 subjects, a separate validation cohort of 120 different subjects was used. To predict cytomegalovirus infection status, the study combined high-throughput TCR immunosequencing, statistical association of individual TCRs with disease status, and machine learning. In a later analysis, previously published TCR beta repertoires from more than 500 donors were re-analyzed and high-resolution HLA genotyping was added so that TCR occurrence patterns could be studied. In the later analysis, no new phenotypic data were used to find candidate immune exposures; instead, reliance was placed on TCR beta sequences and their occurrence across donors. To decide whether each TCR beta V gene segment behaved as functional or pseudogenic, an earlier analysis of approximately 600 of the donors relied on high-throughput TCR beta sequencing. Donor age, sex, ethnicity and CMV serostatus were compiled alongside the repertoire data. A later genetic analysis took genome-wide SNP genotypes for about 55% of the 666 donors and used that subset as a discovery cohort. Every discovery cohort repertoire had been produced on one sequencing platform. Both class I and class II loci were covered by HLA typing, at four-digit resolution. Typing coverage varied by locus: 629-630 donors for A, B, C, DRB1 and DQB1; more than 500 for DQA1; more than 600 for DPA1; approximately 450 for DPB1. A handful of DR-DQ haplotypes were treated as single units for association and clustering because of strong linkage in the cohort. Across 398 genotyped donors of the cohort, an average of about 240,000 unique TCR beta nucleotide sequences per donor were sequenced, and about a sixth of those sequences were non-productive. Results the study describes overall, beyond this receptor: Linkage disequilibrium might explain the correlated functional status among segregating V segments, but an unknown experimental factor could not be ruled out. When HLA alleles, especially DR and DQ, strongly co-occurred, TCR associations were difficult to assign to individual alleles. In vitro tests confirmed that a few of the cytomegalovirus-associated TCR beta chains recognize cytomegalovirus antigens. A later analysis found that most CMV-associated TCR beta chains appeared HLA-restricted, with HLA associations seemingly driven largely by CMV exposure. The study listed 164 TCR beta chains as associated with cytomegalovirus. A later genetic analysis associated a missense DCLRE1C variant with V-gene and J-gene trimming of TCR beta chains, and an independent cohort replicated the association. Only TCR beta chains were sequenced in this cohort, and the absence of alpha or paired-chain data limited detectable features. In an earlier analysis of fewer than 750 of the donors, most TCR beta V segments were observed in productive rearrangements about 90% or about 30% of the time, broadly matching IMGT annotations. The authors suggested that the approach could potentially be extended to other disease states and immunological phenotypes. Some IMGT-functional V segments, including TRBV6-2 and TRBV6-3, could not be told apart with the 87-base-pair reads, so those segments were excluded. Most TCR sequences were seen in very few donors, while some public TCRs were found in many individuals. In both the original and validation cohorts, the classifier was reported to diagnose cytomegalovirus status with high specificity and sensitivity. CMV serostatus was the only immune exposure information available for the cohort. In a later analysis, several top co-occurrence clusters were reported to appear linked to parvovirus B19, influenza, CMV and Epstein-Barr virus. A further reported finding was that TCR beta sequences accurately predicted the HLA-A and HLA-B alleles for most subjects in the first cohort. In a later analysis, TCR association rates were found to vary across HLA loci, with the most associated TCRs seen for DRB1 alleles and the fewest for HLA-C alleles. The presence/absence analyses assumed that sequencing depth was roughly uniform across donors, and that assumption may not be true. About 17 rarely observed V segments, including chromosome 9 orphons, were excluded from the earlier analysis of 550 to 700 of the donors because counts were too low. In a later analysis, 16,951 TCR beta sequences were associated with specific HLA alleles at a false discovery rate of 0.05. In a later analysis, HLA-associated TCR beta chains showed more clonal expansion and lower generation probabilities than non-associated chains that were equally common. A later genetic analysis reported fewer N-insertions in productive TCRs among donors in an Asian-associated ancestry cluster than the roughly 700-donor mean. A cluster of highly shared sequence variants was judged likely to represent a technical artifact of the sequencing pipeline. Because HLA typing was unavailable for some donors at each locus, only the typed subset was used in association tests.

Concerning this clone itself: No cognate antigen has been identified for it. Per-nucleotide qualities are absent, and no much larger clonotype sits a single base away.

Including cysteine and phenylalanine, the CDR3 has 17 amino acids. The DNA shown is the 51-base CDR3, in frame from base 1. The germline V gene sets CDR1 to SGHRS and CDR2 to YFSETQ. After removal of 0 bases from V and 5 bases from J, the junction retains 7 bases not matched to a gene. To prepare the library, the immunoSEQ multiplex PCR assay was applied. For the multiplex PCR, a mixture combining 60 forward primers for TCR Vbeta segments and 13 reverse primers for TCR Jbeta segments was used. The CDR3 region of rearranged TCR beta genes was amplified from genomic DNA by a multiplex PCR assay. The Illumina HiSeq System was used to sequence the amplified TCR beta libraries as 87-base-pair reads. Per the authors' processing: Across the 670 or so repertoires, a later analysis counted some 80 million unique TCR beta chains, roughly 11 million of which were shared by at least two donors. Raw reads were error-corrected and collapsed into unique sequences with a nearest-neighbor algorithm that merged closely related sequences to remove PCR and sequencing errors. To assign V, D and J gene segments, CDR3 sequences were aligned to IMGT reference sequences. For a sequence to be retained, at least a six-nucleotide match to both a V gene segment and a J gene segment was required. Rearrangements were classified as productive when the CDR3 lacked stop codons and remained in frame with V and J, and all other rearrangements were classified as non-productive. Following IMGT convention, CDR3 was defined as the stretch from the second conserved V-encoded cysteine up to the conserved J-encoded phenylalanine. The earlier analysis of approximately 590 of the donors excluded any sequence lacking an unambiguous match to a single V gene segment. An earlier analysis of fewer than 750 of the donors called V segments functional above 56.7% productive rearrangements and segregating when the between-donor standard deviation exceeded 5%. To diagnose cytomegalovirus status from the catalog of TCR beta chain sequences, a statistical classification framework was built. In a later analysis, TCR nucleotide sequences were compared against IMGT/GENE-DB human TR gene sequences so that V and J genes could be assigned. The TCRdist pipeline was used in a later analysis to assign CDR3 sequences and most-parsimonious VDJ recombination scenarios. In a later analysis, each TCR beta chain was defined by its CDR3 amino acid sequence together with its V-gene family, and reads without a unique V-gene family were excluded. A later analysis removed roughly 590 highly shared, low-generation-probability nucleotide sequences to deal with suspected cross-contamination and a sequencing artifact. A later analysis calculated a clonal expansion index for each public chain from normalized within-repertoire ranks of inferred template counts. Generation probabilities in a later analysis came from a VDJ recombination model fitted to out-of-frame rearrangements, and those results were checked against IGoR. Hypergeometric tests were used in a later analysis to score TCR-TCR, TCR-HLA and TCR-CMV co-occurrence, with a repertoire-size bias correction applied to the TCR pairs. To estimate false discovery rates, a later analysis permuted the HLA or CMV assignments 20 times. In a later analysis, co-occurring TCRs were grouped using DBSCAN, and TCRdist sequence similarity was added for clustering within HLA-allele-positive subsets. For co-occurrence clustering, repertoires with fewer than 30,000 or more than 120,000 public chains were excluded, along with 5 or 6 repertoires with anomalous nucleotide sharing. Drawn from immuneACCESS, this table holds only the in-frame rearrangements with V and J called that TCRdb kept. Clones are partly lost; checked studies trace under half to an unresolved V gene and leave the rest unexplained. V, J and clone size derive from that table, while D and trimming were established from the DNA sequence. Counted in this sample were tens of thousands of clones; 65% to 85% of them appeared once. About 16% of the sample is held by the ten biggest clonotypes.

The cohort consisted of more than 650 healthy bone marrow donors. At the time of sampling, all cohort members were nominally healthy, though unrecorded immune exposures were likely present. The donor tested CMV seropositive, placing the donor among the 290 or so seropositive members of the cohort. Every donor gave a peripheral blood sample, and the peripheral blood mononuclear cells from that sample were used for TCR beta sequencing. Genomic DNA was extracted from the blood cell samples with the Qiagen DNeasy Blood Extraction Kit. The rearranged chain carries TRBV5-1 and TRBJ1-4, with 10 junctional bases fitting TRBD1. The clonotype originates from a woman aged 40 to 50 in good health and CMV-seropositive. Material for sequencing was PBMCs. The CDR3 region has the sequence CASSLAPGQGKNEKLFF. The DNA sequence is TGCGCCAGCAGCTTGGCCCCGGGACAGGGGAAAAATGAAAAACTGTTTTTT.